Sequencing of this T cell receptor (beta chain) was carried out in a study of T cells after yellow fever vaccination. Study-wide results and limits: Peaking on day 5 versus 15, the secondary response was faster but weaker.

TCRdb fed the 5' RACE reads into MiXCR, producing one record per CDR3 protein. The data show a few hundred thousand distinct CDR3 sequences, with approximately 12% seen just once and approximately 0.49% held by the top ten. The ends were cut back, 5 bases at V and 3 bases at J, with 13 bases in the middle. The CDR3 contains 14 residues. Per the germline V gene, CDR1 is LNHDA and CDR2 is SQIVND (reference sequence). About this clonotype: Its antigen remains unknown.

This specimen consisted of CD4+ T cells sorted from PBMCs, obtained 45 days after the yellow fever booster vaccination. This sequence joins TRBV19 and TRBJ1-1, with D hard to call. The TCR was taken from a man aged 25 to 45 who received the YFV17D yellow fever vaccine. CDR3: CASSRVLVDTEAFF. The CDR3 DNA reads as TGTGCCAGTAGTCGGGTCCTGGTGGACACTGAAGCTTTCTTT.